The 21 T cell receptor beta chains listed next were all sequenced from one sample in a study of siplizumab effects on memory and regulatory T cells. Here immunoSEQ multiplex PCR was the method, and the copy in TCRdb shows in-frame clones only, minus some. The sample consists of fewer than 110,000 clones, about nine tenths of them appearing once. The specimen sequenced was non-Treg CD4+ T cells sorted from blood. The origin of the receptors is a human donor in good health.

This clone occurred a few times. The chain carries TRBV30 and TRBJ1-1; no reliable D call. This CDR3 is 12 amino acids long. Germline-derived CDR1 and CDR2 are GTSNPN and SVGIG (reference sequence). The V gene lost 5 bases and the J gene lost 8 bases, with 15 bases spanning the gap. The CDR3 reads CAWGRRLGEAFF. In DNA form, the CDR3 reads TGTGCCTGGGGTAGAAGGCTGGGGGAAGCTTTCTTT.

The CDR3 loop is CASSLTDANEKLFF. The CDR3 DNA is TGTGCCAGCAGCTTGACAGATGCTAATGAAAAACTGTTTTTT. The rearrangement joins TRBV5-8 to TRBJ1-4; D gene uncertain. V lost 1 base to trimming and J lost 3 bases, with 7 bases between them. The CDR3 sequence is 14 residues long. Germline CDR1 and CDR2: SGHTS and YDEGEE.

V is TRBV7-9 and J is TRBJ2-2; 9 bases agree with TRBD2. The CDR3 loop spans 19 amino acids. V shed 4 bases, J shed 3 bases, and the junction held 15 bases outside the gene matches. Germline assignment: CDR1 SEHNR and CDR2 FQNEAQ (reference sequence). In nucleotides, the CDR3 is TGTGCCAGCAGCTCGATTACAGGGGCTAGCGGGATGTACACCGGGGAGCTGTTTTTT. This sequence encodes CASSSITGASGMYTGELFF.

V is TRBV18 and J is TRBJ1-5; maybe TRBD1 (5 bases). Germline V gene sequence: CDR1 KGHSH, CDR2 LQKENI. V shed 6 bases and J shed 7 bases, with 16 bases lying between them. The CDR3 has 14 amino acids. The DNA for the CDR3 is TGTGCCAGCTCCCCCGGCAGGGAGACCCAGCCCCAGCATTTT. Amino acid sequence: CASSPGRETQPQHF.

V usage is TRBV11-3 and J usage is TRBJ2-1; TRBD2 matches 10 bases. J lost 4 bases, V lost 5 bases, and 5 bases had no gene match. CDR3 size: 15 residues. Germline V gene data show CDR1 as SGHNT and CDR2 as YENEEA. In DNA form, the CDR3 reads TGTGCCAGCAGCCATGGACTAGCGGCTTACAATGAGCAGTTCTTC. Translating it yields CASSHGLAAYNEQFF.

V is TRBV27 and J is TRBJ2-3; no clear D gene. V lost 5 bases to trimming and J lost 2 bases, with 8 bases between them. The CDR3 has 13 residues. Germline CDR1 reads MNHEY; CDR2 reads SMNVEV (reference sequence). Here the CDR3 DNA reads TGTGCCAGCAGTCCATACCCCACAGATACGCAGTATTTT. The encoded protein is CASSPYPTDTQYF.

This chain links TRBV6-1 with TRBJ1-1, with a tentative D call TRBD1 (5 bases). CDR3 length: 14 residues. Per germline, CDR1 MNHNS and CDR2 SASEGT. The V gene lost 7 bases and the J gene lost 0 bases, with 12 bases spanning the gap. CDR3: CASTGGLMNTEAFF. In nucleotides, the CDR3 is TGTGCCAGCACGGGGGGACTCATGAACACTGAAGCTTTCTTT.

The chain employs TRBV10-3 and TRBJ2-2; D might be TRBD1 or TRBD2, each matching 6 bases. The CDR3 extends over 17 amino acids. Trimming removed 10 bases from V and 1 base from J, with 22 bases in between. Per germline, CDR1 ENHRY and CDR2 SYGVKD. For the CDR3, the DNA is TGTGCCACCGAGGGGGGACGGGGCGGAGGGAACACCGGGGAGCTGTTTTTT. Its translation is CATEGGRGGGNTGELFF.

This chain joins TRBV11-3 and TRBJ2-7; 8 nucleotides match TRBD1. The V segment lost 3 bases and the J segment 4 bases; nucleotides outside the gene matches: 5. Germline V gene data show CDR1 as SGHNT and CDR2 as YENEEA. The CDR3 loop spans 14 amino acids. In DNA, the CDR3 is TGTGCCAGCAGCTTTCGACAGGGGTCGTACGAGCAGTACTTC. Amino acids: CASSFRQGSYEQYF.

V gene TRBV4-1 combines with J gene TRBJ2-2; D gene uncertain. Germline CDR1 and CDR2: MGHRA and YSYEKL. The CDR3 spans 18 residues. V lost 0 bases, J lost 5 bases, and 19 bases lay in between. Here the CDR3 DNA reads TGCGCCAGCAGCCAAGAAGGCGACTTATCCGGGCTGACCGGGGAGCTGTTTTTT. This encodes CASSQEGDLSGLTGELFF.

This sequence joins TRBV5-8 and TRBJ2-5, with 8 bases aligning to TRBD1. CDR3 length: 15 amino acids. Per the germline V gene, CDR1 is SGHTS and CDR2 is YDEGEE. J lost 1 base, V lost 2 bases, and 4 bases had no gene match. CDR3 DNA: TGTGCCAGCAGCTTTGGGACAGGAGCCCAAGAGACCCAGTACTTC. This encodes CASSFGTGAQETQYF.

As DNA, the CDR3 is TGCGCCAGCAGCCCCCCGGGGCCCTACGAGCAGTACTTC. It codes for CASSPPGPYEQYF. The rearrangement links TRBV5-1 to TRBJ2-7; D is perhaps TRBD1 or TRBD2 (5 bases each). V shed 4 bases and J shed 2 bases, with 10 bases lying between them. The CDR3 has 13 amino acids. Germline assignment: CDR1 SGHRS and CDR2 YFSETQ.

The chain links TRBV5-5 to TRBJ2-2; D could derive from TRBD1 or TRBD2 (5 bases each). The ends were cut back, 4 bases at V and 4 bases at J, with 14 bases in the middle. The CDR3 is 15 residues long. Germline V gene data show CDR1 as SGHKS and CDR2 as YYEKEE (reference sequence). The CDR3 region has the DNA TGTGCCAGCAGCCCGGGACGGACTTTCACCGGGGAGCTGTTTTTT. Translating gives CASSPGRTFTGELFF.

CDR3 in amino acids: CASSWDRGVEAFF. The DNA for the CDR3 is TGTGCCAGCAGCTGGGATCGGGGGGTTGAAGCTTTCTTT. The genes are TRBV5-6 and TRBJ1-1; D possibly corresponds to TRBD1 (5 bases). Trimming took off 3 bases at V and 7 bases at J, with 13 bases between the two ends. Per the germline V gene, CDR1 is SGHDT and CDR2 is YYEEEE. There are 13 residues in the CDR3. Complete variable domain (other parts from reference TRBV5-6 and TRBJ1-1): DAGVTQSPTHLIKTRGQQVTLRCSPKSGHDTVSWYQQALGQGPQFIFQYYEEEERQRGNFPDRFSGHQFPNYSSELNVNALLLGDSALYLCASSWDRGVEAFFGQGTRLTVV.

V and J are TRBV19 and TRBJ2-7, with 7 bases that match TRBD2. Germline trimming cut 1 base from V and 6 bases from J; bases unmatched to any gene: 6. Germline assignment: CDR1 LNHDA and CDR2 SQIVND (reference sequence). The CDR3 consists of 14 residues. CDR3 sequence: CASSIGTSSGEQYF. The CDR3 DNA is TGTGCCAGTAGTATAGGGACTAGTTCGGGCGAGCAGTACTTC.

This clone was picked up one time. This rearrangement joins TRBV20-1 to TRBJ2-5; D not resolved. The CDR3 is made up of 11 amino acids. Trimming took off 5 bases at V and 1 base at J, with 5 bases between the two ends. Per the germline V gene, CDR1 is DFQATT and CDR2 is SNEGSKA (reference sequence). The chain's CDR3 is CSALIQETQYF. The CDR3 bases are TGCAGTGCTCTGATCCAAGAGACCCAGTACTTC.

The gene calls are TRBV28 and TRBJ2-7; D perhaps matches TRBD2 (7 bases). This CDR3 has 14 amino acids. Trimming left V 10 bases short and J 0 bases short, with 16 bases between. Germline CDR1 is MDHEN and CDR2 is SYDVKM. CDR3 in DNA: TGTGCCACCATAGAGGGGGGGAGCTCCTACGAGCAGTACTTC. It is translated as CATIEGGSSYEQYF.

This clone was picked up one time. V gene TRBV7-9 combines with J gene TRBJ2-3; 8 bases are shared with TRBD1. V was clipped by 1 base and J by 2 bases; unmatched bases: 2. The CDR3 loop spans 15 amino acids. Germline V gene sequence: CDR1 SEHNR, CDR2 FQNEAQ (reference sequence). The CDR3: CASSLGQGNTDTQYF. CDR3 sequence (DNA): TGTGCCAGCAGCTTAGGACAGGGGAACACAGATACGCAGTATTTT. The full variable domain, rest sourced from reference TRBV7-9 and TRBJ2-3, is DTGVSQNPRHKITKRGQNVTFRCDPISEHNRLYWYRQTLGQGPEFLTYFQNEAQLEKSRLLSDRFSAERPKGSFSTLEIQRTEQGDSAMYLCASSLGQGNTDTQYFGPGTRLTVL.

V and J are TRBV28 and TRBJ2-1; 8 nucleotides align to TRBD2. V lost 4 bases and J lost 1; bases outside the gene matches: 9. Per the germline V gene, CDR1 is MDHEN and CDR2 is SYDVKM. The CDR3 has 17 amino acids. In DNA form, the CDR3 reads TGTGCCAGCAGTTCCCGGGGGGGGCGTGTGTCCTACAATGAGCAGTTCTTC. Protein product: CASSSRGGRVSYNEQFF.

V and J are TRBV6-5 and TRBJ2-2, with 9 bases aligning to TRBD2. The CDR3 contains 15 residues. Germline CDR1 reads MNHEY; CDR2 reads SVGAGI. V shed 6 bases, J shed 0 bases, and the junction held 2 bases outside the gene matches. The CDR3 loop is CASSRLAANTGELFF. Here the CDR3 DNA reads TGTGCCAGCAGCCGACTAGCGGCGAACACCGGGGAGCTGTTTTTT.

The genes are TRBV7-9 and TRBJ1-4; D possibly corresponds to TRBD1 (5 bases). The CDR3 totals 16 residues. Trimming removed 1 base at V and 0 bases at J, with 9 bases between. Germline V lookup: CDR1 SEHNR, CDR2 FQNEAQ (reference sequence). The CDR3 region has the DNA TGTGCCAGCAGCTTAGTCGGAGGGGCAACTAATGAAAAACTGTTTTTT. It encodes CASSLVGGATNEKLFF.